This record concerns one T cell receptor beta chain sequence. Its antigen is as yet unknown. This specimen belongs to a study of response to subunit inactivated influenza vaccine. This CDR3 contains 16 residues. V shed 6 bases, J shed 4 bases, and the junction held 13 bases outside the gene matches. Study conclusions and caveats: That few new T cells are recruited by each seasonal influenza vaccination was the authors' suggestion.

TCRdb re-derived calls from the RT-PCR reads in MiXCR, one entry per CDR3 protein. The sample shows about 190,000 distinct CDR3 sequences, approximately 15% of them seen only once. The specimen was CD8+ T cells sorted from PBMCs, collected roughly 5 days after vaccination. The J gene is TRBJ1-2, the V gene TRBV12-3 or TRBV12-4; TRBD1 matches 8 bases. The TCR originated in a man in his forties or fifties who received an inactivated influenza vaccine. CDR3 sequence: CASSPYPTGASYGYTF. CDR3 DNA sequence: TGTGCCAGCAGCCCTTACCCGACAGGGGCGAGCTATGGCTACACCTTC.